This TCR beta chain was sequenced in a study of blood T cell repertoires in COVID-19. CDR1 LGHDT and CDR2 YNNKEL come from the germline V gene (reference sequence). Trimming left V 0 bases short and J 2 bases short, with 16 bases between. CDR3 length: 17 amino acids. Profiling relied on immunoSEQ multiplex PCR, and the TCRdb table lists in-frame clones only, not all of them. The sample records fewer than 350,000 clones, around 88% being singletons. The sequencing input was peripheral blood. The V call is TRBV3-1 (or the pseudogene TRBV3-2), the J call TRBJ1-1, with D tentatively TRBD1 (6 bases). The sequence was obtained from a woman younger than 45 who had recovered from COVID-19. Here the CDR3 reads CASSQDINREGNTEAFF. CDR3 nucleotides: TGTGCCAGCAGCCAAGATATAAACAGGGAAGGAAACACTGAAGCTTTCTTT.